This TCR beta chain derives from a study of vaccination effects on CD4 cells after COVID-19. Across the study: It was a median of 72 days after the second dose that post-vaccine samples were obtained.

Profiling relied on immunoSEQ multiplex PCR, and the TCRdb table lists in-frame clones only, not all of them. The table records tens of thousands of clones, about 80% of them present only once. Sequencing in the ViraFEST assay came after antigen-specific CD4+ T cells had been expanded with viral peptide pools, which were used to stimulate PBMC. With more than nine days of culture completed, CD4+ T cells were isolated. Two-dose BNT162b2 or mRNA-1273 vaccination was given to participants. Nucleocapsid antibodies stayed negative before and after vaccination, showing no earlier SARS-CoV-2 infection. Wells containing approximately 2 million PBMC each were cultured with approximately 9.2 IU/ml IL-2 and around 10 ug/ml peptides. A remark on this clone: Its target is not known.

Here the sequenced sample was CD4+ T cells from PBMCs cultured with HCoV-OC43 spike peptides, taken after COVID-19 vaccination. Subset described: HCoV-OC43 spike overlapping peptide pool stimulation. The sequence was obtained from a human donor who received a COVID-19 vaccine.

The chain's CDR3 is CASGPGQPNTEAFF. CDR3 coding DNA: TGTGCTAGTGGACCGGGACAACCGAACACTGAAGCTTTCTTT. J is TRBJ1-1 and V is TRBV12-5; the D gene is possibly TRBD1 (6 bases). V lost 6 bases to trimming and J lost 1 base, with 12 bases between them. CDR1 is LGHNT, CDR2 FRNRAP, per germline. This CDR3 has 14 residues.